The 29 T cell receptor beta chains in this list originate from one sample, sequenced in a study of T cells in Graves' hyperthyroidism and ophthalmopathy. Researchers amplified the TCR beta CDR3 regions from RNA transcripts. Carried out on the TCR CDR3, a first-round RT-PCR used the HTBI primer set. TCRdb processed the multiplex PCR reads anew with MiXCR; each CDR3 protein has one entry. Altogether around 440,000 distinct CDR3 sequences are present, 15% to 19% being singletons, with the ten largest covering around 14%. Input material: blood. The receptors originated from a woman aged 18-29 years with Graves' hyperthyroidism.

There are many counts of this clonotype. The chain combines TRBV11-2 with TRBJ1-1; D is unresolved. CDR1 and CDR2 (germline): SGHAT, FQNNGV. The CDR3 runs 12 residues. Deletions cut 0 bases from V and 3 bases from J, with 2 bases between. DNA for the CDR3: TGTGCCAGCAGCTTAGATTACACTGAAGCTTTCTTT. Translated: CASSLDYTEAFF.

This clonotype came up many times. The rearrangement joins TRBV9 to TRBJ2-7; possible D gene TRBD2, 7 bases. Germline CDR1 SGDLS, CDR2 YYNGEE. With 4 bases removed from V and 7 bases from J, the gap between germline ends came to 18 bases. This CDR3 has 14 amino acids. This chain's CDR3 is CASSLRDKGGEQYF. CDR3 in DNA: TGTGCCAGCAGCCTCCGGGACAAGGGAGGGGAGCAGTACTTC. The whole variable domain, remainder taken from reference TRBV9 and TRBJ2-7, is DSGVTQTPKHLITATGQRVTLRCSPRSGDLSVYWYQQSLDQGLQFLIQYYNGEERAKGNILERFSAQQFPDLHSELNLSSLELGDSALYFCASSLRDKGGEQYFGPGTRLTVT.

This clonotype was seen ten or more times. This sequence joins TRBV5-1 and TRBJ2-3; the match to TRBD2 covers 10 bases. Germline V lookup: CDR1 SGHRS, CDR2 YFSETQ. This CDR3 contains 15 residues. The V gene end was trimmed by 4 bases and the J gene end by 2 bases; junction bases not matched to a gene: 4. Here the CDR3 reads CASSGGLAVTDTQYF. Written as DNA, the CDR3 is TGCGCCAGCAGCGGCGGACTAGCGGTCACAGATACGCAGTATTTT.

This clonotype has a count of ten or more. The CDR3, as DNA: TGTGCCAGCAGTGGGACAGTCACAGATACGCAGTATTTT. It is translated as CASSGTVTDTQYF. The chain joins TRBV6-1 to TRBJ2-3; a possible D gene is TRBD1 (6 bases). From germline, CDR1 is MNHNS and CDR2 SASEGT. V lost 4 bases and J 2 bases, leaving 7 bases between the germline ends. The CDR3 has 13 amino acids.

This clonotype was observed at least ten times. The chain has TRBV2 and TRBJ2-1; D may be TRBD2 (6 bases). V lost 6 bases, J lost 0 bases, and 12 bases lay in between. Germline V gene sequence: CDR1 SNHLY, CDR2 FYNNEI. The CDR3 has 15 amino acids. Here the CDR3 DNA reads TGTGCCAGCAGCTACACTAGCAGCTCCTACAATGAGCAGTTCTTC. This sequence encodes CASSYTSSSYNEQFF.

This clonotype appeared many times. The chain has TRBV20-1 and TRBJ2-7, with D uncertain. This CDR3 is built from 13 residues. Germline V gene data show CDR1 as DFQATT and CDR2 as SNEGSKA (reference sequence). Trimming stripped 6 bases from V and 4 bases from J, with 16 bases between. CDR3 amino acids: CSAELSGPYEQYF. In nucleotides, the CDR3 is TGCAGTGCGGAATTGAGTGGGCCTTACGAGCAGTACTTC.

The rearrangement links TRBV11-2 to TRBJ1-3, with D unclear. The CDR3 loop spans 11 amino acids. In germline, CDR1 is SGHAT, CDR2 FQNNGV. With 3 bases removed from V and 10 bases from J, the gap between germline ends came to 7 bases. CDR3 nucleotides: TGTGCCAGCAGCTTGCGCTGGACCATATATTTT. Its translation is CASSLRWTIYF. The entire variable domain, with the rest obtained from reference TRBV11-2 and TRBJ1-3, is as follows: EAGVAQSPRYKIIEKRQSVAFWCNPISGHATLYWYQQILGQGPKLLIQFQNNGVVDDSQLPKDRFSAERLKGVDSTLKIQPAKLEDSAVYLCASSLRWTIYFGEGSWLTVV.

This clonotype was detected only a few times. V gene TRBV29-1 combines with J gene TRBJ2-3; no clear D gene. The CDR3 consists of 12 residues. The V and J ends lost 2 bases and 2 bases respectively, with 5 bases between them. The germline V gene encodes CDR1 SQVTM and CDR2 ANQGSEA. CDR3 coding DNA: TGCAGCGTTGAATTGGACACAGATACGCAGTATTTT. Encoded protein: CSVELDTDTQYF.

Ten or more counts support this clonotype. The V gene is TRBV12-3 or TRBV12-4, the J gene TRBJ1-1; weak D call: TRBD1 (5 bases). CDR3 size: 13 residues. Between the trimmed V and J ends, which lost 7 bases and 3 bases, there was a span of 12 bases. Written as DNA, the CDR3 is TGTGCCAGCATGTCGCAGGGTTACACTGAAGCTTTCTTT. This encodes CASMSQGYTEAFF.

This clonotype was counted between two and nine times. The chain couples TRBV28 to TRBJ1-1; 7 bases fit TRBD1. CDR1 and CDR2 from the germline V gene are MDHEN and SYDVKM. The V gene end was trimmed by 3 bases and the J gene end by 1 base; junction bases not matched to a gene: 8. This CDR3 has 16 amino acids. The CDR3 sequence is CASSFGTGVANTEAFF. The CDR3 DNA reads as TGTGCCAGCAGTTTCGGCACAGGGGTGGCGAACACTGAAGCTTTCTTT.

This clonotype was detected ten times or more. The chain couples TRBV12-3 or TRBV12-4 to TRBJ1-5, with D hard to call. With 3 bases removed from V and 6 bases from J, the gap between germline ends came to 12 bases. The CDR3 spans 14 residues. The CDR3 reads CASSFSPLGQPQHF. As DNA, the CDR3 is TGTGCCAGCAGTTTTTCCCCTCTGGGTCAGCCCCAGCATTTT.

The sample holds many counts of this clonotype. This chain joins TRBV19 and TRBJ1-1; TRBD1 matches 10 bases. With V trimmed by 0 bases and J by 1 base, 5 bases remained unmatched. Germline values: CDR1 LNHDA, CDR2 SQIVND (reference sequence). This CDR3 is built from 17 residues. Here the CDR3 reads CASSIEMTGGPNTEAFF. DNA of the CDR3: TGTGCCAGTAGTATAGAGATGACAGGGGGCCCGAACACTGAAGCTTTCTTT.

This clonotype was detected ten times or more. V gene TRBV20-1 combines with J gene TRBJ2-3; 12 bases agree with TRBD2. V dropped 1 base and J dropped 2; count of bases not matched to a gene: 10. Germline assignment: CDR1 DFQATT and CDR2 SNEGSKA (reference sequence). This CDR3 has 18 amino acids. DNA for the CDR3: TGCAGTGCTAGAGGTGGCCTAGCGGGGGGGCGGGTCACAGATACGCAGTATTTT. This codes for CSARGGLAGGRVTDTQYF.

The chain has TRBV4-2 and TRBJ1-4; D unclear. Germline loops: CDR1 LGHNA, CDR2 YNFKEQ. The CDR3 is 17 amino acids. V was clipped by 0 bases and J by 8 bases, with 19 bases between them. DNA for the CDR3: TGTGCCAGCAGCCAAGAGTACGGGCCCCGGAGTTGGGAAAAACTGTTTTTT. It specifies CASSQEYGPRSWEKLFF.

Many counts were recorded for this clonotype. This sequence joins TRBV6-1 and TRBJ2-5; the match to TRBD2 covers 8 bases. J gave up 5 bases and V 5 bases, and 13 bases lay outside the gene matches. This CDR3 comprises 16 residues. Per the germline V gene, CDR1 is MNHNS and CDR2 is SASEGT. The CDR3 DNA reads TGTGCCAGCAGTTATATCCCCGGGGGGGCGGGGGAGACCCAGTACTTC. The encoded protein is CASSYIPGGAGETQYF.

In its sample, this clonotype was seen many times. The chain recombines TRBV3-1 with TRBJ1-5, with D unclear. Germline lookup yields CDR1 LGHDT and CDR2 YNNKEL (reference sequence). The CDR3 runs to 12 residues. V was shortened by 3 bases and J by 7 bases, with 7 bases between the two germline ends. The CDR3 loop reads CASSHSGQPQHF. For the CDR3, the DNA is TGTGCCAGCAGCCACTCAGGACAGCCCCAGCATTTT.

The rearrangement joins TRBV20-1 to TRBJ2-5; D is unclear. Trimming stripped 1 base from V and 0 bases from J, with 9 bases between. Germline CDR1 reads DFQATT; CDR2 reads SNEGSKA (reference sequence). CDR3 length: 14 residues. The DNA of the CDR3 is TGCAGTGCTAGAGGTCGGCGGAACCAAGAGACCCAGTACTTC. It specifies CSARGRRNQETQYF.

This clonotype was counted at least ten times. The rearrangement joins TRBV27 to TRBJ2-1, with 12 bases aligning to TRBD2. There are 19 residues in the CDR3. Germline V gene data show CDR1 as MNHEY and CDR2 as SMNVEV (reference sequence). V lost 5 bases, J lost 0 bases, and 11 bases stayed unmatched. The CDR3 reads CASSPTSGRGPLSYNEQFF. CDR3 nucleotide sequence: TGTGCCAGCAGTCCGACTAGCGGGAGAGGTCCCCTCTCCTACAATGAGCAGTTCTTC.

This clonotype was observed a handful of times. The gene calls are TRBV5-1 and TRBJ2-7; perhaps TRBD2 as D (6 bases). Trimming took off 4 bases at V and 5 bases at J, with 13 bases between the two ends. The CDR3 runs to 13 residues. Looked up from germline, CDR1 is SGHRS and CDR2 is YFSETQ. CDR3 bases: TGCGCCAGCAGCCAAGATGGAGGGGACGAGCAGTACTTC. It specifies CASSQDGGDEQYF.

This chain uses TRBV5-6 with TRBJ2-7, with 8 bases identical to TRBD2. From germline, CDR1 is SGHDT and CDR2 YYEEEE. The V and J ends lost 4 bases and 6 bases, in that order; junction bases with no gene match: 12. This CDR3 comprises 15 residues. The CDR3 sequence: CASSPVGAGEGEQYF. In DNA form, the CDR3 reads TGTGCCAGCAGCCCGGTTGGAGCGGGAGAGGGCGAGCAGTACTTC.

This clonotype was observed a few times. The rearrangement uses TRBV27 and TRBJ1-1; 8 bases line up with TRBD1. The germline gives CDR1 MNHEY, CDR2 SMNVEV (reference sequence). Trimming removed 3 bases from V and 4 bases from J; junction bases left unmatched: 13. The CDR3 loop spans 17 amino acids. The CDR3 DNA sequence: TGTGCCAGCAGTTTTCAAGGACAGGGCTTATCATCCACTGAAGCTTTCTTT. It translates to CASSFQGQGLSSTEAFF.

This clonotype has ten or more counts. The genes are TRBV28 and TRBJ2-3, with 12 bases lining up with TRBD2. The junction had 8 bases not matched to a gene; V was cut back by 7 bases and J by 0 bases. Germline values: CDR1 MDHEN, CDR2 SYDVKM. The CDR3 has 17 amino acids. This chain's CDR3 is CASIRTSGRSSTDTQYF. In DNA, the CDR3 is TGTGCCAGCATCCGAACTAGCGGGAGGTCTAGCACAGATACGCAGTATTTT.

With regard to this clonotype: A clone one base away is much larger, so this may be a read error. J is TRBJ2-1 and V is TRBV29-1; no reliable D call. The DNA end is more similar to TRBJ2-7, so the J call may be wrong. The CDR3 runs 12 residues. Germline V lookup: CDR1 SQVTM, CDR2 ANQGSEA. Here the CDR3 DNA reads TGCAGCGTTGTCTCGGGTTACAATGAGCAGTACTTC. Translating gives CSVVSGYNEQYF.

This clonotype was recorded a few times. The rearrangement uses TRBV6-1 and TRBJ1-1, with a tentative D call TRBD1 (5 bases). Germline CDR1 reads MNHNS; CDR2 reads SASEGT. This CDR3 contains 14 residues. V lost 5 bases to trimming and J lost 3 bases, with 13 bases between them. CDR3 coding DNA: TGTGCCAGCAGTAGGGTAGGGGTTGACACTGAAGCTTTCTTT. This encodes CASSRVGVDTEAFF.

This clonotype was seen a few times. The gene calls are TRBV12-3 or TRBV12-4 and TRBJ1-6; D perhaps matches TRBD1 (6 bases). V lost 3 bases to trimming and J lost 12 bases, with 15 bases between them. The CDR3 runs to 14 residues. The CDR3 coding sequence is TGTGCCAGCAGTTTTCTACAGGGAAATGGACCCCTCCACTTT. As protein: CASSFLQGNGPLHF.

There are a few counts of this clonotype. The chain carries TRBV19 and TRBJ1-6; 9 bases align to TRBD1. Trimming cost V 4 bases and J 7 bases; bases outside gene matches: 20. The CDR3 is made up of 20 amino acids. CDR1 LNHDA and CDR2 SQIVND come from the germline V gene (reference sequence). DNA of the CDR3: TGTGCCAGTAGTACCTTCCTCGTCGGGACAGGGATTTCGGAAAATTCACCCCTCCACTTT. Translating it yields CASSTFLVGTGISENSPLHF.

The J gene is TRBJ1-1, the V gene TRBV10-3; no firm D call. Germline V gene data show CDR1 as ENHRY and CDR2 as SYGVKD. The V gene lost 0 bases and the J gene lost 4 bases, with 12 bases spanning the gap. CDR3 length equals 15 residues. In DNA form, the CDR3 reads TGTGCCATCAGTGAGTCGATAGGGCCAAGCACTGAAGCTTTCTTT. It codes for CAISESIGPSTEAFF.

This clonotype was seen a few times. This chain joins TRBV28 and TRBJ1-5; no clear D gene. The CDR3 loop spans 11 amino acids. CDR1 MDHEN and CDR2 SYDVKM come from the germline V gene. V was trimmed by 8 bases and J by 8 bases, leaving 10 bases between them. CDR3 loop: CASAPQEPQHF. The CDR3 coding sequence is TGTGCCAGCGCCCCTCAAGAGCCCCAGCATTTT.

The V and J genes are TRBV20-1 and TRBJ1-6, with TRBD1 matching 7 bases. CDR1 DFQATT and CDR2 SNEGSKA come from the germline V gene (reference sequence). With 2 bases clipped from V and 5 bases from J, the junction kept 9 bases outside the gene matches. CDR3 size: 16 residues. The CDR3 DNA follows: TGCAGTGCTAGAAAGCGGGGACAGCGGGATAATTCACCCCTCCACTTT. Translating gives CSARKRGQRDNSPLHF.